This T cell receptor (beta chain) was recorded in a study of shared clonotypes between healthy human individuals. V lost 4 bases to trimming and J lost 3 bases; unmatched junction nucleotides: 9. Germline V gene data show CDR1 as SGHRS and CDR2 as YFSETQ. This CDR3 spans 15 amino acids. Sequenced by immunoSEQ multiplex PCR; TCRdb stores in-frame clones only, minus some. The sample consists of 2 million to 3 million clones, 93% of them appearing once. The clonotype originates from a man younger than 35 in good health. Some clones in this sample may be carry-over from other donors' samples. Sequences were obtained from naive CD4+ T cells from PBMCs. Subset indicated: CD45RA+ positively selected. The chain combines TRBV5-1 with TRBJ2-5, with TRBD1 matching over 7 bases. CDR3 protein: CASSRGQIFEETQYF. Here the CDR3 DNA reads TGCGCCAGCAGCAGGGGACAGATATTTGAAGAGACCCAGTACTTC.